This T cell receptor (beta chain) was obtained from a study of shared clonotypes between healthy human individuals. Germline V gives CDR1 MNHNY, CDR2 SVGAGI (reference sequence). Losses at the gene ends were 4 bases for V and 9 bases for J; bases not matched to a gene: 13. The CDR3 contains 16 residues. In regard to this clone: What it binds is not known.

The method was immunoSEQ multiplex PCR; TCRdb's version includes in-frame clones alone and lacks a portion of them. The profile shows about 820,000 clones, 80% to 95% of them singletons. The naive CD8 fraction comprised CD45RO-negative cells positively selected for CCR7 and excluded terminally differentiated effector memory CD45RA+ cells. Regarding the study as a whole: Collection of samples was limited to blood; tissue repertoires likely differ. Several donors held about 4.5% of naive CD4 clonotypes in common. Shared clonotypes across all four donors exceeded non-shared ones in generation probability.

This clonotype was sampled from a man younger than 45 in good health. Specimen: naive CD8+ T cells sorted from blood. This chain connects TRBV6-6 to TRBJ2-1; TRBD1 agrees at 9 bases. CDR3 protein: CASSFSPGQGFGEQFF. The CDR3, as DNA: TGTGCCAGCAGTTTTTCCCCGGGACAGGGTTTTGGTGAGCAGTTCTTC.